This T cell receptor beta chain was profiled in a study of T cell responses to AZD1222 COVID-19 vaccine (dated by TCRdb to about 2021). As for the study more broadly: A total of 233 trial participants underwent TCR sequencing, of whom 207 received two doses of AZD1222 and 26 received two doses of the MenACWY control vaccine. Trial participants were enrolled by age into 18-55, 56-69 and 70-plus year subgroups, with 148, 28 and 57 TCR-sequenced participants respectively.

Study-level results and caveats: Because no samples from the day 14 peak response were available, repertoires could be characterized only after the peak T cell response. Reportedly, almost half of the unique spike-specific TCRs recognized epitopes lying outside the regions that are mutated in the B.1.351 and B.1.1.7 variants. Conclusions about previously exposed vaccinees are limited, since just 5 to 7 AZD1222 recipients were seropositive for SARS-CoV-2 at baseline. The vaccine-associated CD4 TCRs covered the entire spike protein, and the dominant responses fell in regions 160-218 and 743-854. Most participants were white British and females outnumbered males, and the authors suggested that clonal diversity may have been underestimated. The 56-69-year group was small, and its depth increase did not reach significance, likely because of low power. A significant rise in spike-specific TCR breadth and depth was observed after two AZD1222 doses relative to day 0 and relative to MenACWY recipients.

For this clone: It lacks a known antigen. No base qualities exist here, and no much larger clone lies one base off it.

The time point label of this sample denotes: about 28 days (+/-7) after the second vaccine dose. AZD1222 recipients whose second dose came at about 4 weeks and those whose second dose came at about 12 weeks were combined into one group, since spike-specific TCR depth and breadth did not differ between the two schedules. Vaccinee samples were obtained from the UK trials COV001 and COV002, which included a single-blind randomized controlled phase 2/3 trial of AZD1222 (ChAdOx1 nCoV-19) in healthy adults. For TCRbeta chain sequencing, PBMC samples were collected from trial participants at day 0 and at day 28 after the second dose. CDR1 and CDR2 were assigned from the germline V gene as SGHAT and FQNNGV. The CDR3 contains 13 residues, cysteine and phenylalanine counted. The kept DNA is CDR3 alone, 39 bases in frame from the first base. For this chain, trimming is 6 bases at the V end and 4 bases at the J end, and the number of junction bases without a gene match is 5.

The CDR3 regions of human TCRbeta chains were subjected to immunosequencing. Per the original workflow: TCRs in the repertoires were matched against a reference library of SARS-CoV-2-specific TCRs that had been generated with the MIRA antigen-specificity platform. Breadth was defined as the fraction of unique TCRs that were SARS-CoV-2-associated, and depth was defined as the fraction of total T cells that were SARS-CoV-2-associated. Each spike-specific TCR was assigned to its reactive spike region and to a CD4 or CD8 class using the MIRA data. Log10-transformed breadth and depth values were compared by one-way ANOVA with Sidak's multiple comparisons tests. TCRdb carries this immuneACCESS record with in-frame sequences only. Its versions omit some clonotypes, under half of them owing to an unresolved V gene in the studies checked, with the rest unexplained. The V and J calls and clone size are taken from that table; D and trimming were inferred from the DNA. This sample comprises some 110,000 clones, about 88% of them detected only once. The ten largest clonotypes hold 35% to 45% of the sample.

The sequence links TRBV11-2 to TRBJ2-7, with 8 central nucleotides matching TRBD2. The sample was peripheral blood, taken 28 days after the second AZD1222 dose. This sequence was found in an adult who received the AZD1222 COVID-19 vaccine. The CDR3 is CASRSGSGYEQYF. The DNA is as follows: TGTGCCAGCAGGAGCGGGAGTGGGTACGAGCAGTACTTC.